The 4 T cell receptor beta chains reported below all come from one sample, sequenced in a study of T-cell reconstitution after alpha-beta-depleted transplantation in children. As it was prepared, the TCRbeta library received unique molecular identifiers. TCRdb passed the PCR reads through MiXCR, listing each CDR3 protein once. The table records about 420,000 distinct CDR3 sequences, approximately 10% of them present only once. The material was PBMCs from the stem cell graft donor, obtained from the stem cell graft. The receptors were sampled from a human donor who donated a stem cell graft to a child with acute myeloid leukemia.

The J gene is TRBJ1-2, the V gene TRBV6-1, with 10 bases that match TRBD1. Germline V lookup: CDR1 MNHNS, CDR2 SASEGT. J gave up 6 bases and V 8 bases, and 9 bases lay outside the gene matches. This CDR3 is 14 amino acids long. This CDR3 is CASAPGTGVNGYTF. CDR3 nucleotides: TGTGCCAGCGCCCCAGGGACAGGGGTGAATGGCTACACCTTC.

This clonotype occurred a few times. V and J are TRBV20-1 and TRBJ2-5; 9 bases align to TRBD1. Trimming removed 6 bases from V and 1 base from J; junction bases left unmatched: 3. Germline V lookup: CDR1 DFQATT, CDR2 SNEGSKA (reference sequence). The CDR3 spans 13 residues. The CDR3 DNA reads TGCAGTGCGAAGGACAGGGGCCAAGAGACCCAGTACTTC. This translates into CSAKDRGQETQYF.

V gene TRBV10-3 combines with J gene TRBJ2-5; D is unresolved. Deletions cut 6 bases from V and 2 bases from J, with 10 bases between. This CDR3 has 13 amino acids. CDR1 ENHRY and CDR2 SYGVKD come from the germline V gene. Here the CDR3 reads CAISKSNQETQYF. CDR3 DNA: TGTGCCATCAGCAAATCCAATCAAGAGACCCAGTACTTC.

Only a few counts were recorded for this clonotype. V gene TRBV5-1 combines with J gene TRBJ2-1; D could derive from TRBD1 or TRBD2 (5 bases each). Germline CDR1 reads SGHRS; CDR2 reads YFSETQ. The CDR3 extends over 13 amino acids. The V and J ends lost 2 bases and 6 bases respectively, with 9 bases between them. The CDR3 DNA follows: TGCGCCAGCAGCTTCTTTGGGGGCAATGAGCAGTTCTTC. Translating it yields CASSFFGGNEQFF.